Each of the 23 T cell receptor beta chains below was sequenced from the same sample in a study of blood T cell repertoires in COVID-19. Produced via immunoSEQ multiplex PCR; TCRdb's table is partial and in-frame only. The repertoire holds roughly 500,000 clones, roughly nine tenths seen once, with roughly 0.92% in the top ten. The specimen was peripheral blood. Receptor source: a man between 18 and 35 years old with COVID-19, enrolled during active disease.

The chain employs TRBV24-1 and TRBJ2-2, with 7 nucleotides matching TRBD2. This CDR3 region has 17 residues. The ends lost 5 bases at V and 0 bases at J; junction bases unmatched: 8. Germline loops: CDR1 KGHDR, CDR2 SFDVKD. Written as DNA, the CDR3 is TGTGCCACCAGTGTAGGCGGGAGAATTTCGAACACCGGGGAGCTGTTTTTT. Amino acid sequence: CATSVGGRISNTGELFF.

The chain joins TRBV5-1 to TRBJ2-7; maybe TRBD1 (6 bases). With 3 bases removed from V and 1 base from J, the gap between germline ends came to 17 bases. Germline CDR1 and CDR2: SGHRS and YFSETQ. CDR3 length equals 16 residues. The CDR3, as DNA: TGCGCCAGCAGCTATCGCCCAGGGGAAGAGTCCTACGAGCAGTACTTC. Translation: CASSYRPGEESYEQYF.

The J gene is TRBJ2-1, the V gene TRBV27, with 7 nucleotides matching TRBD2. The junction had 4 bases not matched to a gene; V was cut back by 6 bases and J by 8 bases. The germline V gene has CDR1 MNHEY and CDR2 SMNVEV (reference sequence). The CDR3 runs 12 residues. CDR3 in amino acids: CASRRGLHEQFF. DNA of the CDR3: TGTGCCAGCAGGCGGGGGTTGCATGAGCAGTTCTTC.

The genes are TRBV21-1 and TRBJ1-1. TRBV21-1 is deemed a pseudogene. The CDR3 runs 16 residues. CDR3 DNA: TGTGCCAGCAGCAATACCTCAAAAAGAGGCGGAGAAGAAGCTTTCTTT. The encoded protein is CASSNTSKRGGEEAFF.

This chain connects TRBV7-9 to TRBJ1-1; no clear D gene. The CDR3 is made up of 14 amino acids. Germline V gene sequence: CDR1 SEHNR, CDR2 FQNEAQ (reference sequence). The V and J ends lost 5 bases and 3 bases respectively, with 13 bases between them. This CDR3 is CASSRGSGDTEAFF. The DNA of the CDR3 is TGTGCCAGCAGCCGAGGGTCAGGTGACACTGAAGCTTTCTTT.

The chain recombines TRBV12-3 or TRBV12-4 with TRBJ2-1, with D hard to call. Trimming stripped 10 bases from V and 0 bases from J, with 10 bases between. The CDR3 contains 13 residues. The CDR3, as DNA: TGTGCCACCGCACGACTCTCCTACAATGAGCAGTTCTTC. This sequence encodes CATARLSYNEQFF.

In this sample, this clone turned up once. The rearrangement links TRBV5-1 to TRBJ2-3; D is perhaps TRBD1 (6 bases). The CDR3 is 14 amino acids. In germline, CDR1 is SGHRS, CDR2 YFSETQ. V was cut by 4 bases and J by 5 bases, with 14 bases left in between. The CDR3 spells CASSKGEARDTQYF. CDR3 nucleotides: TGCGCCAGCAGCAAGGGGGAAGCTAGAGATACGCAGTATTTT.

V is TRBV5-1 and J is TRBJ2-2, with TRBD1 matching 8 bases. CDR1 and CDR2 (germline): SGHRS, YFSETQ. V was pared by 1 base and J by 1 base, with 3 bases of the junction left unmatched. CDR3 length equals 16 residues. This CDR3 reads CASSLSGTGNTGELFF. In DNA form, the CDR3 reads TGCGCCAGCAGCTTGTCCGGGACAGGGAACACCGGGGAGCTGTTTTTT.

J is TRBJ2-2 and V is TRBV7-9; D unresolved. The germline V and J ends were trimmed by 0 bases and 0 bases, with 5 bases remaining between them. This CDR3 spans 15 amino acids. Germline loops: CDR1 SEHNR, CDR2 FQNEAQ (reference sequence). CDR3 sequence (DNA): TGTGCCAGCAGCTTAGCGGCCTCGAACACCGGGGAGCTGTTTTTT. It yields the protein CASSLAASNTGELFF.

The chain employs TRBV2 and TRBJ2-7; tentative D call: TRBD2 (6 bases). V was cut by 7 bases and J by 2 bases, with 12 bases left in between. The CDR3 is 13 residues long. Germline V CDR1 and CDR2: SNHLY, FYNNEI. This CDR3 is CASTPGEPYEQYF. CDR3 sequence (DNA): TGTGCCAGCACCCCGGGAGAGCCCTACGAGCAGTACTTC.

CDR3 sequence (DNA): TGCGCCAGCAGCTTTTCTAGCGGGAGTGGCACAGATACGCAGTATTTT. Its translation is CASSFSSGSGTDTQYF. The rearrangement links TRBV5-1 to TRBJ2-3; 10 positions agree with TRBD2. The trim removed 2 bases at V and 1 base at J, leaving 4 bases unmatched. From germline, CDR1 is SGHRS and CDR2 YFSETQ. The CDR3 totals 16 residues.

CDR3 in DNA: TGCGCCAGCAGCTTAGTCCGGGGGCAAGAGACCCAGTACTTC. Translated, it gives CASSLVRGQETQYF. The J gene is TRBJ2-5, the V gene TRBV5-1, with a possible D match to TRBD2 (6 bases). Germline lookup yields CDR1 SGHRS and CDR2 YFSETQ. The V and J ends lost 2 bases and 2 bases respectively, with 10 bases between them. This CDR3 region has 14 residues.

This chain links TRBV24-1 with TRBJ2-7; TRBD1 agrees at 8 bases. Germline CDR1 reads KGHDR; CDR2 reads SFDVKD. The V gene end was trimmed by 4 bases and the J gene end by 7 bases; junction bases not matched to a gene: 11. The CDR3 has 15 amino acids. In nucleotides, the CDR3 is TGTGCCACCAGTGACCCTGGACAGGGAAGCCGGGAGCAGTACTTC. Translation gives CATSDPGQGSREQYF.

This clone has only one observation. The chain recombines TRBV5-4 with TRBJ2-1; 11 nucleotides match TRBD2. Unmatched junction bases numbered 12, after V lost 3 bases and J lost 4 bases. This CDR3 is 18 amino acids long. Germline CDR1 SGHNT, CDR2 YYREEE (reference sequence). The CDR3 region is CASSSKQVLAGAYNEQFF. CDR3 in DNA: TGTGCCAGCAGCTCTAAGCAAGTACTAGCGGGGGCTTACAATGAGCAGTTCTTC.

The genes are TRBV19 and TRBJ2-3; tentative D call: TRBD2 (6 bases). V shed 0 bases and J shed 0 bases, with 19 bases lying between them. There are 19 residues in the CDR3. Germline V gene data show CDR1 as LNHDA and CDR2 as SQIVND (reference sequence). The DNA of the CDR3 is TGTGCCAGTAGTATAGATACTAGCTGGAGAAGTCCTAGCACAGATACGCAGTATTTT. Protein sequence: CASSIDTSWRSPSTDTQYF.

The chain recombines TRBV3-1 (or the pseudogene TRBV3-2) with TRBJ2-3, with 11 bases matching TRBD2. CDR1 and CDR2 (germline): LGHDT, YNNKEL (reference sequence). CDR3 length: 18 residues. V trimming: 1 base; J trimming: 2 bases; junction bases outside the gene matches: 8. The CDR3 coding sequence is TGTGCCAGCAGCCAAGGTGAGCTAGCGGGGGGCCTCACAGATACGCAGTATTTT. It yields the protein CASSQGELAGGLTDTQYF.

CDR3: CASSLGLAGGKNEQFF. The DNA of the CDR3 is TGTGCCAGCAGCTTGGGGCTAGCGGGGGGGAAGAATGAGCAGTTCTTC. This chain uses TRBV5-4 with TRBJ2-1, with 12 positions matching TRBD2. The V gene's germline CDR1 is SGHNT and CDR2 YYREEE (reference sequence). The CDR3 totals 16 residues. With V trimmed by 0 bases and J by 7 bases, 5 bases remained unmatched.

The rearrangement joins TRBV6-6 to TRBJ2-5; TRBD2 aligns across 7 bases. This CDR3 contains 13 residues. Trimming cost V 7 bases and J 6 bases; bases outside gene matches: 8. The germline V gene has CDR1 MNHNY and CDR2 SVGAGI (reference sequence). The CDR3, as DNA: TGTGCCAGCAAATACGCCGGGGGGAAGACCCAGTACTTC. It codes for CASKYAGGKTQYF.

The V call is TRBV5-4, the J call TRBJ2-2; 10 nucleotides agree with TRBD1. The CDR3 sequence is 15 residues long. The junction had 3 bases not matched to a gene; V was cut back by 4 bases and J by 3 bases. In germline, CDR1 is SGHNT, CDR2 YYREEE (reference sequence). CDR3 amino acids: CASSPGTGDTGELFF. DNA of the CDR3: TGTGCCAGCAGCCCCGGGACAGGGGACACCGGGGAGCTGTTTTTT.

This clone has just one count. V is TRBV7-9 and J is TRBJ2-5, with 8 bases aligning to TRBD2. The CDR3 extends over 13 amino acids. The V gene's germline CDR1 is SEHNR and CDR2 FQNEAQ (reference sequence). The J segment lost 3 bases and the V segment lost 7 bases, leaving 4 bases of the junction unmatched. The CDR3 sequence is CASNQAGEETQYF. The CDR3 nucleotides read TGTGCCAGCAACCAAGCGGGAGAAGAGACCCAGTACTTC.

V usage is TRBV5-1 and J usage is TRBJ2-1; 9 bases are shared with TRBD2. Germline V gives CDR1 SGHRS, CDR2 YFSETQ. The junction had 8 bases not matched to a gene; V was cut back by 2 bases and J by 8 bases. The CDR3 has 15 residues. The CDR3 coding sequence is TGCGCCAGCAGCTTAAGCCTAGCGGGATCCGATGAGCAGTTCTTC. It specifies CASSLSLAGSDEQFF.

This clone appeared a few times. This rearrangement joins TRBV6-1 to TRBJ2-2; D not resolved. V was shortened by 3 bases and J by 4 bases, with 6 bases between the two germline ends. Germline V gives CDR1 MNHNS, CDR2 SASEGT. The CDR3 consists of 13 residues. The CDR3 DNA follows: TGTGCCAGCAGTGAGTCGTTCACCGGGGAGCTGTTTTTT. Translation: CASSESFTGELFF.

The V gene is TRBV5-1, the J gene TRBJ1-1, with D tentatively TRBD1 (6 bases). From germline, CDR1 is SGHRS and CDR2 YFSETQ. The CDR3 loop spans 15 amino acids. V was cut by 4 bases and J by 2 bases, with 15 bases left in between. This CDR3 reads CASSRTLQGNTEAFF. The CDR3 region has the DNA TGCGCCAGCAGCCGGACGCTACAGGGAAACACTGAAGCTTTCTTT. The full variable domain, in which reference TRBV5-1 and TRBJ1-1 provide the parts outside the CDR3, is KAGVTQTPRYLIKTRGQQVTLSCSPISGHRSVSWYQQTPGQGLQFLFEYFSETQRNKGNFPGRFSGRQFSNSRSEMNVSTLELGDSALYLCASSRTLQGNTEAFFGQGTRLTVV.